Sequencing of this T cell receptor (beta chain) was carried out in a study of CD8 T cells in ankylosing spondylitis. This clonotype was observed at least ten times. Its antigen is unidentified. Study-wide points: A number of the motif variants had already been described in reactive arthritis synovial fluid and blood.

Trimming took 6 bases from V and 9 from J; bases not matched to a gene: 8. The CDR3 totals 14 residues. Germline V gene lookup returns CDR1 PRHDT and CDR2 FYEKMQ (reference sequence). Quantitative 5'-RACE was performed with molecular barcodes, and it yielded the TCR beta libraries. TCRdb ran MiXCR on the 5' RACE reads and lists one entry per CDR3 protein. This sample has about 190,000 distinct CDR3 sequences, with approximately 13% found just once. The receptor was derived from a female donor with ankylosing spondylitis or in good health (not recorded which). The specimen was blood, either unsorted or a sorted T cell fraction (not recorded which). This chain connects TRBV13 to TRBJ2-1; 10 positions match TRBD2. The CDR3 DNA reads TGTGCCAGCAGAAGAAGCGGGAGGGCCCGTGAGCAGTTCTTC. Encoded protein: CASRRSGRAREQFF. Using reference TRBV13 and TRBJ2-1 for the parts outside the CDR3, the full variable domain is AAGVIQSPRHLIKEKRETATLKCYPIPRHDTVYWYQQGPGQDPQFLISFYEKMQSDKGSIPDRFSAQQFSDYHSELNMSSLELGDSALYFCASRRSGRAREQFFGPGTRLTVL.